This T cell receptor (beta chain) was recovered during a study of PD-L1 blockade in urothelial cancer. Study-level background: Before enrollment, 0 to 3 chemotherapy regimens had been given to patients. When blood samples were assessed, the median T cell count was around 150,000.

General observations from the study: At 3 weeks on treatment, tumor-associated clones expanded more with durable benefit.

This clone appeared a single time. Its cognate antigen is unknown. One end of the junction is discordant with germline, which a read error may explain. The table came from immunoSEQ multiplex PCR; TCRdb's copy has only in-frame clones and leaves some out. The sample carries tens of thousands of clones, about nine tenths recorded once. Locally advanced or metastatic urothelial carcinoma affected the patients. The CDR3 spans 18 residues. Germline CDR1 and CDR2: KGHSH and LQKENI. The sequences come from PBMCs, collected around atezolizumab (anti-PD-L1) treatment. The rearrangement uses TRBV18 and TRBJ1-1, with D unclear. The sequence was collected from a woman aged 70-85 years with urothelial cancer. This chain's CDR3 is CASSLNTAFGQSNAEAFF. The CDR3 nucleotides read TGTGCCAGCTCACTTAACACCGCGTTTGGGCAGTCGAACGCTGAAGCTTTCTTT.